The 26 T cell receptor beta chains below come from one sample, sequenced in a study of blood T cell repertoires in COVID-19. Here immunoSEQ multiplex PCR was the method, and the copy in TCRdb shows in-frame clones only, minus some. Here the sample spans about 51,000 clones, around 83% being singletons. Sequenced sample: peripheral blood. These receptors came from a human donor with acute or convalescent COVID-19. The donor label of this sample is uncertain.

The genes are TRBV11-2 and TRBJ2-7, with no clear D. The CDR3 runs to 12 residues. The V and J ends lost 3 bases and 5 bases respectively, with 8 bases between them. Germline V gene lookup returns CDR1 SGHAT and CDR2 FQNNGV. CDR3 in amino acids: CASSFTGNEQYF. CDR3 bases: TGTGCCAGCAGCTTTACTGGTAACGAGCAGTACTTC. Drawing the rest from reference TRBV11-2 and TRBJ2-7, the complete variable domain is EAGVAQSPRYKIIEKRQSVAFWCNPISGHATLYWYQQILGQGPKLLIQFQNNGVVDDSQLPKDRFSAERLKGVDSTLKIQPAKLEDSAVYLCASSFTGNEQYFGPGTRLTVT.

The CDR3 region is CASSSQETQYF. DNA for the CDR3: TGTGCCAGCAGCTCACAAGAGACCCAGTACTTC. The chain combines TRBV11-1 with TRBJ2-5; no firm D call. V gave up 4 bases and J gave up 2 bases, with 2 bases separating them. This CDR3 is built from 11 residues. The germline V gene has CDR1 SGHAT and CDR2 FQDESV (reference sequence).

The chain links TRBV10-2 to TRBJ1-1; D is perhaps TRBD1 (6 bases). Germline CDR1 and CDR2: WSHSY and SAAADI. V lost 5 bases to trimming and J lost 4 bases, with 8 bases between them. The CDR3 contains 12 residues. The CDR3 reads CASSRGGTEAFF. The CDR3 DNA sequence: TGCGCCAGCAGTCGAGGGGGCACTGAAGCTTTCTTT.

This chain connects TRBV18 to TRBJ2-7, with TRBD1 identical over 8 bases. The CDR3 has 16 residues. The J segment lost 0 bases and the V segment lost 6 bases, leaving 10 bases of the junction unmatched. Germline CDR1 reads KGHSH; CDR2 reads LQKENI. The CDR3 region has the DNA TGTGCCAGCTCCAACCAGGGGGCGGAGAGCTCCTACGAGCAGTACTTC. Translating it yields CASSNQGAESSYEQYF.

The chain joins TRBV28 to TRBJ2-3, with D perhaps TRBD2 (5 bases). Germline V CDR1 and CDR2: MDHEN, SYDVKM. V lost 6 bases, J lost 5 bases, and 12 bases lay in between. CDR3 length: 13 residues. In nucleotides, the CDR3 is TGTGCCAGCAGACCCGGGGAAGAAGATACGCAGTATTTT. Translated, it gives CASRPGEEDTQYF.

The DNA for the CDR3 is TGTGCCAGCAGTTTATACAGGGGGCTTAACACCGGGGAGCTGTTTTTT. Amino acid sequence: CASSLYRGLNTGELFF. The chain couples TRBV27 to TRBJ2-2; 9 bases line up with TRBD1. The germline V gene has CDR1 MNHEY and CDR2 SMNVEV (reference sequence). This CDR3 spans 16 amino acids. The V and J ends lost 1 base and 2 bases, in that order; junction bases with no gene match: 2.

This chain joins TRBV5-1 and TRBJ2-7; TRBD2 is a possible D gene (6 bases). V was clipped by 0 bases and J by 6 bases, with 16 bases between them. The CDR3 is 15 amino acids. Germline V lookup: CDR1 SGHRS, CDR2 YFSETQ. In DNA, the CDR3 is TGCGCCAGCAGCTTGGGGAATAGCGGCTCGCTCGAGCAGTACTTC. It encodes CASSLGNSGSLEQYF.

The chain couples TRBV30 to TRBJ2-1; 9 bases are a match to TRBD1. Germline loops: CDR1 GTSNPN, CDR2 SVGIG (reference sequence). The CDR3 loop spans 15 amino acids. With 0 bases clipped from V and 7 bases from J, the junction kept 7 bases outside the gene matches. This CDR3 is CAWSVLGTGMNEQFF. The CDR3 DNA sequence: TGTGCCTGGAGTGTACTAGGGACAGGGATGAATGAGCAGTTCTTC.

This clone has a handful of counts. V and J are TRBV28 and TRBJ2-3; TRBD2 matches 11 bases. The CDR3 consists of 17 residues. Germline V gene sequence: CDR1 MDHEN, CDR2 SYDVKM. J was trimmed by 3 bases and V by 7 bases; bases with no gene match: 12. CDR3 coding DNA: TGTGCCAGCATCCCCGGGACTAGCGGCCTTGAGACAGATACGCAGTATTTT. Translated: CASIPGTSGLETDTQYF.

The chain uses TRBV5-1 and TRBJ1-2, with 10 positions matching TRBD1. Trimming cost V 4 bases and J 4 bases; bases outside gene matches: 4. The CDR3 consists of 14 residues. Germline values: CDR1 SGHRS, CDR2 YFSETQ. The CDR3 region has the DNA TGCGCCAGCAGCGGGACAGGGGAGGGCTATGGCTACACCTTC. It is translated as CASSGTGEGYGYTF.

This clone appeared a few times. V gene TRBV11-2 combines with J gene TRBJ2-3, with 9 bases aligning to TRBD2. V trimming: 2 bases; J trimming: 4 bases; junction bases outside the gene matches: 4. The germline CDR1 and CDR2 sequences are SGHAT and FQNNGV. This CDR3 has 15 amino acids. CDR3 protein: CASSLRAGGPDTQYF. The CDR3 coding sequence is TGTGCCAGCAGCTTACGAGCGGGGGGCCCAGATACGCAGTATTTT.

V usage is TRBV5-4 and J usage is TRBJ1-1; 9 nucleotides match TRBD1. Germline CDR1 is SGHNT and CDR2 is YYREEE (reference sequence). The CDR3 runs to 19 residues. V dropped 7 bases and J dropped 1; count of bases not matched to a gene: 20. CDR3 residues: CASLQTGGPLRGPNTEAFF. The CDR3, as DNA: TGTGCCAGCCTGCAAACAGGGGGCCCGTTAAGGGGGCCGAACACTGAAGCTTTCTTT.

The chain has TRBV11-1 and TRBJ1-1; D is unclear. Germline V lookup: CDR1 SGHAT, CDR2 FQDESV (reference sequence). This CDR3 region has 13 residues. The ends were cut back, 7 bases at V and 4 bases at J, with 13 bases in the middle. For the CDR3, the DNA is TGTGCCAGCACCTCGGGTAGCACCACTGAAGCTTTCTTT. As protein: CASTSGSTTEAFF.

The J gene is TRBJ2-5, the V gene TRBV5-5, with 8 positions matching TRBD1. CDR1 and CDR2 from the germline V gene are SGHKS and YYEKEE (reference sequence). The V and J ends lost 3 bases and 5 bases, in that order; junction bases with no gene match: 0. The CDR3 covers 12 residues. DNA for the CDR3: TGTGCCAGCAGCTACAGGGGGGAGACCCAGTACTTC. This encodes CASSYRGETQYF.

V is TRBV2 and J is TRBJ1-1; D gene unclear. The CDR3 extends over 14 amino acids. CDR1 is SNHLY, CDR2 FYNNEI, per germline. V was pared by 11 bases and J by 1 base, with 17 bases between. The CDR3 nucleotides read TGTGCCGGAGACCCGGATCGGGGGAACACTGAAGCTTTCTTT. This codes for CAGDPDRGNTEAFF. Drawing the rest from reference TRBV2 and TRBJ1-1, the complete variable domain is EPEVTQTPSHQVTQMGQEVILRCVPISNHLYFYWYRQILGQKVEFLVSFYNNEISEKSEIFDDQFSVERPDGSNFTLKIRSTKLEDSAMYFCAGDPDRGNTEAFFGQGTRLTVV.

This clone was detected a few times. The chain links TRBV11-2 to TRBJ1-1; possible D gene TRBD1, 5 bases. CDR1 and CDR2 from the germline V gene are SGHAT and FQNNGV. CDR3 length equals 15 residues. Trimming removed 1 base from V and 3 bases from J, with 12 bases in between. The DNA for the CDR3 is TGTGCCAGCAGCTTAGGATTGGGGCGGCACACTGAAGCTTTCTTT. Protein sequence: CASSLGLGRHTEAFF.

The chain links TRBV29-1 to TRBJ2-1, with 13 bases fitting TRBD2. The CDR3 is 18 residues long. The ends lost 6 bases at V and 2 bases at J; junction bases unmatched: 13. CDR1 is SQVTM and CDR2 is ANQGSEA in the germline V gene. The CDR3 DNA reads TGCAGCGTCACGGGACTAGCGGGAAAGGGCTACACCTACAATGAGCAGTTCTTC. Encoded protein: CSVTGLAGKGYTYNEQFF.

V usage is TRBV6-5 and J usage is TRBJ2-3; tentative D call: TRBD2 (7 bases). CDR1 is MNHEY, CDR2 SVGAGI, per germline. The CDR3 spans 14 residues. CDR3 protein: CGTSIRGATDTQYF. The DNA of the CDR3 is TGTGGGACTTCAATCCGGGGGGCGACAGATACGCAGTATTTT.

V usage is TRBV9 and J usage is TRBJ2-1; D may be TRBD2 (5 bases). Per the germline V gene, CDR1 is SGDLS and CDR2 is YYNGEE. CDR3 size: 14 residues. V was cut by 0 bases and J by 8 bases, with 12 bases left in between. The chain's CDR3 is CASSVVSSIHEQFF. CDR3 bases: TGTGCCAGCAGCGTAGTATCTAGCATCCATGAGCAGTTCTTC.

J is TRBJ2-1 and V is TRBV11-3; 7 positions agree with TRBD2. Germline lookup yields CDR1 SGHNT and CDR2 YENEEA. There are 16 residues in the CDR3. Trimming at V came to 4 bases and at J to 1 base, leaving 7 bases not matched to a gene. CDR3 region: CASSSEGGPSYNEQFF. Here the CDR3 DNA reads TGTGCCAGCAGCTCCGAGGGAGGGCCATCCTACAATGAGCAGTTCTTC.

This rearrangement joins TRBV5-5 to TRBJ2-7; 10 bases fit TRBD1. The germline V gene encodes CDR1 SGHKS and CDR2 YYEKEE (reference sequence). The CDR3 consists of 14 residues. J lost 7 bases, V lost 4 bases, and 8 bases had no gene match. CDR3 in amino acids: CASSRPGTGVEQYF. The CDR3 DNA is TGTGCCAGCAGCCGGCCCGGGACAGGGGTTGAGCAGTACTTC.

In its sample, this clone was seen once. V and J are TRBV19 and TRBJ1-3; D is perhaps TRBD1 (6 bases). From germline, CDR1 is LNHDA and CDR2 SQIVND (reference sequence). The V end lost 7 bases, the J end lost 3 bases, and 10 bases lay between the germline ends. The CDR3 loop spans 13 amino acids. The CDR3 region is CASISRGGNTIYF. The CDR3 nucleotides read TGTGCCAGTATAAGCAGGGGTGGAAACACCATATATTTT.

The chain employs TRBV3-1 (or the pseudogene TRBV3-2) and TRBJ1-1; D perhaps matches TRBD1 (6 bases). CDR1 is LGHDT and CDR2 is YNNKEL in the germline V gene (reference sequence). The CDR3 runs to 15 residues. V was cut by 1 base and J by 6 bases, with 15 bases left in between. The CDR3: CASSQGGGVKAEAFF. As DNA, the CDR3 is TGTGCCAGCAGCCAAGGAGGGGGTGTGAAGGCTGAAGCTTTCTTT.

This clone showed up just a few times. The chain carries TRBV6-6 and TRBJ1-4; a possible D gene is TRBD1 (5 bases). CDR3 size: 15 residues. V lost 7 bases, J lost 7 bases, and 19 bases lay in between. CDR1 is MNHNY and CDR2 is SVGAGI in the germline V gene (reference sequence). The CDR3 loop is CASIQSSDRAEKLFF. As DNA, the CDR3 is TGTGCCAGCATCCAAAGCTCCGACAGAGCTGAAAAACTGTTTTTT.

V usage is TRBV19 and J usage is TRBJ2-2; 8 bases align to TRBD2. Germline V CDR1 and CDR2: LNHDA, SQIVND (reference sequence). The CDR3 runs to 14 residues. Unmatched junction bases numbered 4, after V lost 10 bases and J lost 0 bases. The CDR3 spells CATGLATNTGELFF. The CDR3 DNA is TGTGCCACTGGACTAGCAACGAACACCGGGGAGCTGTTTTTT. Full variable domain (rest looked up from reference TRBV19 and TRBJ2-2): DGGITQSPKYLFRKEGQNVTLSCEQNLNHDAMYWYRQDPGQGLRLIYYSQIVNDFQKGDIAEGYSVSREKKESFPLTVTSAQKNPTAFYLCATGLATNTGELFFGEGSRLTVL.

This chain joins TRBV6-5 and TRBJ1-3; the D gene is possibly TRBD1 (6 bases). CDR3 length: 14 amino acids. Germline CDR1 and CDR2: MNHEY and SVGAGI. The V gene lost 5 bases and the J gene lost 0 bases, with 8 bases spanning the gap. The chain's CDR3 is CASSTGSSGNTIYF. The CDR3 DNA reads as TGTGCCAGCAGTACAGGGAGCTCTGGAAACACCATATATTTT.